This T cell receptor beta chain was sequenced for a study of shared T cell receptors in the human thymus. Germline assignment: CDR1 SNHLY and CDR2 FYNNEI. This CDR3 region has 14 residues. The trim removed 0 bases at V and 5 bases at J, leaving 0 bases unmatched. Only in-frame clones appear in the TCRdb table, and some are missing; sequencing was by immunoSEQ multiplex PCR. The sample lists about 500,000 clones; approximately 80% were seen once. These sequences were also reported in another study, on human thymus T cells.

This clonotype originated in a boy younger than two with a congenital heart defect. This chain links TRBV2 with TRBJ1-5; TRBD1 aligns across 8 bases. Material: thymocytes. CDR3 nucleotide sequence: TGTGCCAGCAGTGAAGCGGACAGGGATCAGCCCCAGCATTTT. Translating gives CASSEADRDQPQHF.